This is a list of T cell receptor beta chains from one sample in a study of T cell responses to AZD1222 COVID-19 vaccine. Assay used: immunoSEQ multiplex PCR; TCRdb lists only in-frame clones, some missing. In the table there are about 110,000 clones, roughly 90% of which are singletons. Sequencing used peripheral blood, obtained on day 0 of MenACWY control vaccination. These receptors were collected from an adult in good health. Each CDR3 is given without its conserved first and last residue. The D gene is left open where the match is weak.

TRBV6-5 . ASSYPGRTTGELF
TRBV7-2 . ASRSGGFDEQF
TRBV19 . ASSPGILNEKLF
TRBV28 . ASSFRTRRPYEQY
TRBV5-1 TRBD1 ASSGQGQGTDTQY
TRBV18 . ASSPLTGGREQF
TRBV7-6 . ASDGGHTQY
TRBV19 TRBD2 ASTQTSGDFNEQF
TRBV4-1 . ASSQGGREYNEQF
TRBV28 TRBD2 ARGTSGAGTQY
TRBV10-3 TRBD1 AIRNGQAEGPQH
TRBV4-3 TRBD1 ASSARQGGEKLF
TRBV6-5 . ASSYSSVNEKLF
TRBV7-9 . AEHRLSSDTIYGYT
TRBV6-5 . ASRLGLGYT
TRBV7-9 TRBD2 ASSFGSSGGYEQY